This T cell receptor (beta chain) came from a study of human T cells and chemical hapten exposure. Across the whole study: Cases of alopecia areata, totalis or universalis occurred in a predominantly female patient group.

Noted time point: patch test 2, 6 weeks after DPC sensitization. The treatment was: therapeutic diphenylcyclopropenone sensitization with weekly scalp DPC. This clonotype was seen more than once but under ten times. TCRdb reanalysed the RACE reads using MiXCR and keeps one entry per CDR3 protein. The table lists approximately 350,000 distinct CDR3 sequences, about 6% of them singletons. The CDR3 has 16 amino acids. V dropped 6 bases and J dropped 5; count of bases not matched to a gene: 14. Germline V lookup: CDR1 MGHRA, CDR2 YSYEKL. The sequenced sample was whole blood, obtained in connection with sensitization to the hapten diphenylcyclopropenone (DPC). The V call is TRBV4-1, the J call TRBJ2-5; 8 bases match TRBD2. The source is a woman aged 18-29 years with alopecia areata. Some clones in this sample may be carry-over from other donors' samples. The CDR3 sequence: CASRKTGSGVRETQYF. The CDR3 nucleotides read TGCGCCAGCAGGAAGACAGGTAGCGGGGTCCGGGAGACCCAGTACTTC.